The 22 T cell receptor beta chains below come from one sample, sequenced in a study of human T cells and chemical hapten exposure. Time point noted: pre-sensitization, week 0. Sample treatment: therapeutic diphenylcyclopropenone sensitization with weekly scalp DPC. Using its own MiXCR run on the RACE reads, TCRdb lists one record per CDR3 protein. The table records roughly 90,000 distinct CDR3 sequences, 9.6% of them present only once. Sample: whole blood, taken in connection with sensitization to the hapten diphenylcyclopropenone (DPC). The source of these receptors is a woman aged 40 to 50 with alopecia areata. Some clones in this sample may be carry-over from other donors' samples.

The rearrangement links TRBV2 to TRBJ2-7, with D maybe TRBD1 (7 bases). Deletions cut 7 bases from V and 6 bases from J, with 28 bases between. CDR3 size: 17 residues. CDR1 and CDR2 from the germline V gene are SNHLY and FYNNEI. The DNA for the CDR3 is TGTGCCAGCACCCGTTCAGGGGGACTTCAGACCATTGGCGAGCAGTACTTC. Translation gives CASTRSGGLQTIGEQYF.

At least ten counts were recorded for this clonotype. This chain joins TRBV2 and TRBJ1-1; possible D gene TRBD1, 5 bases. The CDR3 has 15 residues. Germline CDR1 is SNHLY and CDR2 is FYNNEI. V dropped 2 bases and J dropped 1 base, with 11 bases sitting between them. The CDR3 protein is CASSELGLQNTEAFF. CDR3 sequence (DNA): TGTGCCAGCAGTGAATTGGGGCTCCAGAACACTGAAGCTTTCTTT.

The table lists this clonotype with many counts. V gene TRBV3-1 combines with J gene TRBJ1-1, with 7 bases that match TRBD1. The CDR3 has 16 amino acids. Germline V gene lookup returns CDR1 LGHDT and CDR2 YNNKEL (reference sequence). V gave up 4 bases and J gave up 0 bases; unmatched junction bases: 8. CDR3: CASSRRTGVMNTEAFF. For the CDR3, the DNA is TGTGCCAGCAGCCGCCGGACAGGCGTCATGAACACTGAAGCTTTCTTT.

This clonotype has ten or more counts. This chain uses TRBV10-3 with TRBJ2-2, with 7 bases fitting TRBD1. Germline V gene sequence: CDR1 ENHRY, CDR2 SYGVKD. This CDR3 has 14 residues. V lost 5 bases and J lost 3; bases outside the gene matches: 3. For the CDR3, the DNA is TGTGCCATCAGTACCGGGACAGACACCGGGGAGCTGTTTTTT. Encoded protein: CAISTGTDTGELFF.

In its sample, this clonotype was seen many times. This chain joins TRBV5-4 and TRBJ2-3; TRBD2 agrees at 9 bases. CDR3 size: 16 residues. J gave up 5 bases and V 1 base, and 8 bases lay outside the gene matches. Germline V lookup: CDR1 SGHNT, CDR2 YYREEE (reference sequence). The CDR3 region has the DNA TGTGCCAGCAGCTTGAAAAGCGGGGGGCGGGGAGATACGCAGTATTTT. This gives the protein CASSLKSGGRGDTQYF.

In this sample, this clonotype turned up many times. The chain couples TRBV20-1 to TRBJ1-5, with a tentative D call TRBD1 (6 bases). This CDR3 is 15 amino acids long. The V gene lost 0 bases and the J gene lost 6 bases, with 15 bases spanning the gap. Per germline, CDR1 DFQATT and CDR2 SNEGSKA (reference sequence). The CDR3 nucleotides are TGCAGTGCTAGAGATACGCGGGGGGCATTTCAGCCCCAGCATTTT. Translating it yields CSARDTRGAFQPQHF.

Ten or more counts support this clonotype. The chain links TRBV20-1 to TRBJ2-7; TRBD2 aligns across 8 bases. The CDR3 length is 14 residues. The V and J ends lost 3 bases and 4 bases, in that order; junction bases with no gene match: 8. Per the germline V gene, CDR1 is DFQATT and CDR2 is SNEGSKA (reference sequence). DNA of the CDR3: TGCAGTGCTAGCCTAACGGGGGGGCCTTACGAGCAGTACTTC. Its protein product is CSASLTGGPYEQYF.

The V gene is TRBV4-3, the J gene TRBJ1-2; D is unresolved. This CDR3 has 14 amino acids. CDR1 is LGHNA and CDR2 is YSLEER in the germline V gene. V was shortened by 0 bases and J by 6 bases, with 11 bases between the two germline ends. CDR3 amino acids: CASSQETGLNGYTF. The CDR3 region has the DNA TGCGCCAGCAGCCAAGAAACTGGGCTCAATGGCTACACCTTC.

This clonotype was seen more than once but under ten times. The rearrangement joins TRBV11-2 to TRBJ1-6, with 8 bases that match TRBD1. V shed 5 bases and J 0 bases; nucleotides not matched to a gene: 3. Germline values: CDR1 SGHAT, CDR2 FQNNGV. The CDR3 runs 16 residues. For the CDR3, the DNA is TGTGCCAGCAGCGGGACAGGCATCTCCTATAATTCACCCCTCCACTTT. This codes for CASSGTGISYNSPLHF. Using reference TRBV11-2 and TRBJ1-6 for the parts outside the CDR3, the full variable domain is EAGVAQSPRYKIIEKRQSVAFWCNPISGHATLYWYQQILGQGPKLLIQFQNNGVVDDSQLPKDRFSAERLKGVDSTLKIQPAKLEDSAVYLCASSGTGISYNSPLHFGNGTRLTVT.

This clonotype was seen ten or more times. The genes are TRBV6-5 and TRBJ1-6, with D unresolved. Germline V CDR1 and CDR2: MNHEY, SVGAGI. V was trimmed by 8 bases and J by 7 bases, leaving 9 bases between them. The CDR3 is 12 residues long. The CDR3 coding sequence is TGTGCCAGCCGCATCGAGAATTCACCCCTCCACTTT. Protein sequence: CASRIENSPLHF.

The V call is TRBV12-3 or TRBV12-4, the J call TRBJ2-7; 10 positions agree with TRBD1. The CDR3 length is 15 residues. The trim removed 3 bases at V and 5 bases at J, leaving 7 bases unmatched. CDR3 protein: CASSFSDRGRNEQYF. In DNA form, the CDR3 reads TGTGCCAGCAGTTTTTCGGACAGGGGGAGGAACGAGCAGTACTTC.

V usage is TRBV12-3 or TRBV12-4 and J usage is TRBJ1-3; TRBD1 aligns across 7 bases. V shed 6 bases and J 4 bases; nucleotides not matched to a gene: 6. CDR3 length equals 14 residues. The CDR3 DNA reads TGTGCCAGCAGGAGAACAGGGGCAGGAAACACCATATATTTT. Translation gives CASRRTGAGNTIYF.

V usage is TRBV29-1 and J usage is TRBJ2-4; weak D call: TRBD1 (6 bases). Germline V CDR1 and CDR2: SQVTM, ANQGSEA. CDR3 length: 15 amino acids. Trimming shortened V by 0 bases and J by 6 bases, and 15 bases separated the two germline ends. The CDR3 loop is CSVEDLSRGGNIQYF. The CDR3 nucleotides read TGCAGCGTTGAAGATCTTAGCAGGGGTGGAAACATTCAGTACTTC.

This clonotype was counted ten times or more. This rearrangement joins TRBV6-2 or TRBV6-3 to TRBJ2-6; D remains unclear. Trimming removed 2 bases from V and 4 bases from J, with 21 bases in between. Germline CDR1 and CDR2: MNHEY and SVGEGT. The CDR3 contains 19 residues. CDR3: CASSYDRAMQYLGANVLTF. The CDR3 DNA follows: TGTGCCAGCAGTTACGACCGGGCCATGCAATATCTCGGGGCCAACGTCCTGACTTTC.

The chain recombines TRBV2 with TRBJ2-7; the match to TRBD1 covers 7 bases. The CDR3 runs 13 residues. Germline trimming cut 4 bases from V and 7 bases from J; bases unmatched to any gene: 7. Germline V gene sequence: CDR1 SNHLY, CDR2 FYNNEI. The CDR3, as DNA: TGTGCCAGCAGTGGACAGGGATTTGGAGAGCAGTACTTC. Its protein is CASSGQGFGEQYF.

CDR3 residues: CASSGRLAKNIQYF. In DNA form, the CDR3 reads TGTGCCAGCAGCGGAAGGTTAGCCAAAAACATTCAGTACTTC. This chain joins TRBV14 and TRBJ2-4; no clear D gene. The V gene lost 5 bases and the J gene lost 0 bases, with 8 bases spanning the gap. The CDR3 is 14 residues long. Germline lookup yields CDR1 SGHDN and CDR2 FVKESK.

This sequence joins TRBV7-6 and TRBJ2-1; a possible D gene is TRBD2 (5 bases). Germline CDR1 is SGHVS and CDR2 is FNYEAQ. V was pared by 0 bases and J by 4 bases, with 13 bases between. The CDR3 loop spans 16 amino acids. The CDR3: CASSLAEDWAYNEQFF. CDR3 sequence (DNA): TGTGCCAGCAGCTTAGCGGAGGATTGGGCATACAATGAGCAGTTCTTC.

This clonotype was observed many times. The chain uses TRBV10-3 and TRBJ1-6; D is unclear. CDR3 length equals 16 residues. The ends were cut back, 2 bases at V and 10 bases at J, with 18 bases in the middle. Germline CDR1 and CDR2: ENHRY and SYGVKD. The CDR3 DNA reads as TGTGCCATCAGTGAGAATTTCGGCGGGGAGGCCTCACCCCTCCACTTT. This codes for CAISENFGGEASPLHF.

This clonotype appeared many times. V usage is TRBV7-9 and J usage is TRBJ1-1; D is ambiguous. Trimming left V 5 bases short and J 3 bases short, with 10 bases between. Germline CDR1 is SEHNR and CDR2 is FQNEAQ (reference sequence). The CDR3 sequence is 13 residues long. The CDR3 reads CASSLTFDTEAFF. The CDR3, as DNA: TGTGCCAGCAGCCTGACATTTGACACTGAAGCTTTCTTT.

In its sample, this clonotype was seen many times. CDR3 nucleotide sequence: TGTGCCAGCAGCTTATCCGGGCCGGAAGAGACCCAGTACTTC. This translates into CASSLSGPEETQYF. J is TRBJ2-5 and V is TRBV7-2; D is uncertain. The germline V and J ends were trimmed by 2 bases and 3 bases, with 10 bases remaining between them. Germline V gene data show CDR1 as SGHTA and CDR2 as FQGNSA. The length of the CDR3 is 14 residues.

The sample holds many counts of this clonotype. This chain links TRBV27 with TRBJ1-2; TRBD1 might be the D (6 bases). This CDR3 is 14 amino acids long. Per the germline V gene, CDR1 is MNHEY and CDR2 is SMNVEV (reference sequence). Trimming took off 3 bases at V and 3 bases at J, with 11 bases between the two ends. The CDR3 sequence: CASSLGGGHYGYTF. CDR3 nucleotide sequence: TGTGCCAGCAGTTTGGGAGGGGGACACTATGGCTACACCTTC.

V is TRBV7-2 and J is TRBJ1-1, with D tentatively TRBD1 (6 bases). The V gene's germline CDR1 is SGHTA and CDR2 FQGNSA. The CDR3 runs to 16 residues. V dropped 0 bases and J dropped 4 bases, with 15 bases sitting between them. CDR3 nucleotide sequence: TGTGCCAGCAGCTTAGCGCCGGGGGGGCTGGGCACTGAAGCTTTCTTT. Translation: CASSLAPGGLGTEAFF.